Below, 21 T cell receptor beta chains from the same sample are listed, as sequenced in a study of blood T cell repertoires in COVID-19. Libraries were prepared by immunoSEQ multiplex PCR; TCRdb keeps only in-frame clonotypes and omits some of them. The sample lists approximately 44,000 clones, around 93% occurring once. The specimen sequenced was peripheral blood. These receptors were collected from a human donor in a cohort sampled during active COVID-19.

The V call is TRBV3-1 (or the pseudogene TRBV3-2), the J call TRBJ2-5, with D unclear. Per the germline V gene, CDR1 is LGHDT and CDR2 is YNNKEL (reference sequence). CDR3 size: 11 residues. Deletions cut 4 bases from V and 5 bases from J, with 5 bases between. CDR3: CASSLLETQYF. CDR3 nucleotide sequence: TGTGCCAGCAGCCTACTTGAGACCCAGTACTTC.

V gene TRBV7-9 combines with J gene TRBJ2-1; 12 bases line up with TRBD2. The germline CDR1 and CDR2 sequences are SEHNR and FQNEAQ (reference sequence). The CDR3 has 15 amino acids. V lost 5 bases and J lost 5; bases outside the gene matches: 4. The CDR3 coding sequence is TGTGCCAGCAGCCCGCTAGCGGGAGGGCACAATGAGCAGTTCTTC. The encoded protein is CASSPLAGGHNEQFF.

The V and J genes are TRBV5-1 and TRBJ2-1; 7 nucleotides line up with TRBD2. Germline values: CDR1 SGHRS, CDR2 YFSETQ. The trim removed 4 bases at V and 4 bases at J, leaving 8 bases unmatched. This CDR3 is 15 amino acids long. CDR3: CASSQEAGRYNEQFF. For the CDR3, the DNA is TGCGCCAGCAGCCAGGAAGCGGGGCGTTACAATGAGCAGTTCTTC.

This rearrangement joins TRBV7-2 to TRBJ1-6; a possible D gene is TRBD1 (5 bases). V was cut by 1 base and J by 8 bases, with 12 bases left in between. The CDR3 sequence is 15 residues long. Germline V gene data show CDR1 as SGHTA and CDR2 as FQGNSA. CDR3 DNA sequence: TGTGCCAGCAGCTTAGGCAGGGTTAGAGATTCACCCCTCCACTTT. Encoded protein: CASSLGRVRDSPLHF.

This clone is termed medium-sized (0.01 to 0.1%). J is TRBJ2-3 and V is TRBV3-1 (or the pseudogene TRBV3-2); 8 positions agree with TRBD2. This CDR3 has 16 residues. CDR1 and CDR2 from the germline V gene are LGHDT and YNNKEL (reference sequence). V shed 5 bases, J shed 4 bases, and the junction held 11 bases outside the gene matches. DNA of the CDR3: TGTGCCAGCAGCTCCCTGGGGACTAGAGACCCAGATACGCAGTATTTT. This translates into CASSSLGTRDPDTQYF.

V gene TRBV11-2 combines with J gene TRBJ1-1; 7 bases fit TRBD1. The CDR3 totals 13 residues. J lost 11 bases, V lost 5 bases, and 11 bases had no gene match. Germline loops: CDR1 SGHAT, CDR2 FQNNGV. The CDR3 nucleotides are TGTGCCAGCAGCCCGATGCTGACAGGGTGCGCTTTCTTT. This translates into CASSPMLTGCAFF.

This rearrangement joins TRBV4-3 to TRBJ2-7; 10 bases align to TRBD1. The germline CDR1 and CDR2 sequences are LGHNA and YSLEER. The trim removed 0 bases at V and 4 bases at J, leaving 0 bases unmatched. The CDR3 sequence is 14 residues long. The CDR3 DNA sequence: TGCGCCAGCAGCCAAGAGGGACAGGGGTACGAGCAGTACTTC. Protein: CASSQEGQGYEQYF.

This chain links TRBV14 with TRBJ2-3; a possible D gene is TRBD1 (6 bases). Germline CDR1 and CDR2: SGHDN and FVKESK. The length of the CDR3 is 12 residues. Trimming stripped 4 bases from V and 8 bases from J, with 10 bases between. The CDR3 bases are TGTGCCAGCAGCCCGAACAGGGTTACGCAGTATTTT. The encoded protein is CASSPNRVTQYF.

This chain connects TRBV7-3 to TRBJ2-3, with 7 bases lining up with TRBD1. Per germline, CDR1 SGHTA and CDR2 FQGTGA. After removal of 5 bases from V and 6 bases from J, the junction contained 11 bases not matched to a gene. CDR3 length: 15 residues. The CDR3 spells CASSPGGSSVDTQYF. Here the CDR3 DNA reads TGTGCCAGCAGCCCAGGGGGATCCTCAGTGGATACGCAGTATTTT.

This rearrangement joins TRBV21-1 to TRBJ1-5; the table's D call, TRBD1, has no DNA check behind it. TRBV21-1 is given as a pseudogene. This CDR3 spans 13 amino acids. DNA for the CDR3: TGTGCCAGCAGCACACAACACAATCAGCCCCAGCATTTT. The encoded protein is CASSTQHNQPQHF.

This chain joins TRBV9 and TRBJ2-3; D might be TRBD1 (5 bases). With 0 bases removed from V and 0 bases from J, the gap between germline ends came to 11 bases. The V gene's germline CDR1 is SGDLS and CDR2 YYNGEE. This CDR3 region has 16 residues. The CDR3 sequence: CASSVGQGVSTDTQYF. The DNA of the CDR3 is TGTGCCAGCAGCGTAGGGCAGGGTGTGAGCACAGATACGCAGTATTTT.

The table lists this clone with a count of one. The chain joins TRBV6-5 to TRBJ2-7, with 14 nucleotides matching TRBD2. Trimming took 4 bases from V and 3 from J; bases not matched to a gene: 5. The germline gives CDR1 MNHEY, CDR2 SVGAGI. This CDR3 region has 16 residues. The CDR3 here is CASSSRTSGGIYEQYF. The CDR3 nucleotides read TGTGCCAGCAGTTCTCGGACTAGCGGGGGGATCTACGAGCAGTACTTC.

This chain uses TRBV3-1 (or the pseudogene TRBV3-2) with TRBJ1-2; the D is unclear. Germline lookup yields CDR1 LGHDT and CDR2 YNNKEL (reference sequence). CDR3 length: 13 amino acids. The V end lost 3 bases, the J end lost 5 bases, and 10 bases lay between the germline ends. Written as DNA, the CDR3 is TGTGCCAGCAGCCAGGCTGCAATTTATGGCTACACCTTC. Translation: CASSQAAIYGYTF.

The CDR3 protein is CASSFMETSYEQYF. The CDR3 region has the DNA TGTGCCAGCAGTTTTATGGAAACTAGCTACGAGCAGTACTTC. The chain is built from TRBV6-6 and TRBJ2-7; possibly TRBD2 for D (5 bases). Trimming left V 4 bases short and J 3 bases short, with 13 bases between. The germline gives CDR1 MNHNY, CDR2 SVGAGI (reference sequence). This CDR3 comprises 14 residues.

This chain's CDR3 is CASSPGNEQFF. The CDR3 bases are TGTGCCAGCAGCCCGGGCAATGAGCAGTTCTTC. The chain recombines TRBV7-8 with TRBJ2-1; no definite D call. Trimming cost V 5 bases and J 6 bases, with 5 bases left between them. CDR1 is SGHVS, CDR2 FQNEAQ, per germline. The CDR3 extends over 11 amino acids.

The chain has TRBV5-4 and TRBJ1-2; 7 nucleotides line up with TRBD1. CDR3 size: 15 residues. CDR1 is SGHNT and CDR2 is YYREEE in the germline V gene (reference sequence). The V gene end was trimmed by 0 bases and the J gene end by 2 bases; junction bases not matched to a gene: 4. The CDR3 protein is CASSLAVGQNYGYTF. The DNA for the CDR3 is TGTGCCAGCAGCTTGGCGGTGGGACAGAACTATGGCTACACCTTC.

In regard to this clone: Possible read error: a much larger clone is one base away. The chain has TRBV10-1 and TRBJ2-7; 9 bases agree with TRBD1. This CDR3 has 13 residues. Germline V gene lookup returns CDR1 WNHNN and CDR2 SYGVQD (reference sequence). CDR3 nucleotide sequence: TGCGCCAGCGGTGAGGGGACAGGGTCCGAGCAGTACTTC. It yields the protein CASGEGTGSEQYF.

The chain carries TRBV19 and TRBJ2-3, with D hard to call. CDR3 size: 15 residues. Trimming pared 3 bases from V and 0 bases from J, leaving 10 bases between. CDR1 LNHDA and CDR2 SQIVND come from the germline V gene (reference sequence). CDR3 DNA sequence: TGTGCCAGTAGTATGTACCCACTCAGCACAGATACGCAGTATTTT. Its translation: CASSMYPLSTDTQYF.

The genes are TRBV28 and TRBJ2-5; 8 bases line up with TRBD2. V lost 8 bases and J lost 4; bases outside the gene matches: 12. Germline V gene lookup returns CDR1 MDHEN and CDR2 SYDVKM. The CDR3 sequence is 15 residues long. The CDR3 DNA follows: TGTGCCAGCCTGGGCGGGAGGAGGTTTGGAGAGACCCAGTACTTC. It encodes CASLGGRRFGETQYF.

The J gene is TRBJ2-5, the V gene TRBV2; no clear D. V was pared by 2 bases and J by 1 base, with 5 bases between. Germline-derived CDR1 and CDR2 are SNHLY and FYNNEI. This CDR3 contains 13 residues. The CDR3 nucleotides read TGTGCCAGCAGTGAATCGGTCCAAGAGACCCAGTACTTC. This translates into CASSESVQETQYF. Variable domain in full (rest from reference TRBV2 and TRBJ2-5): EPEVTQTPSHQVTQMGQEVILRCVPISNHLYFYWYRQILGQKVEFLVSFYNNEISEKSEIFDDQFSVERPDGSNFTLKIRSTKLEDSAMYFCASSESVQETQYFGPGTRLLVL.

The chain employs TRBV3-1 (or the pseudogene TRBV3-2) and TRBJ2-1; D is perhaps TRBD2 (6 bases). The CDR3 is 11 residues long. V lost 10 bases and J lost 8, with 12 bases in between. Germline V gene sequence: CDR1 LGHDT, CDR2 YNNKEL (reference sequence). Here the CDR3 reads CATGRDHEQFF. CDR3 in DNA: TGTGCCACGGGGCGGGACCATGAGCAGTTCTTC.